What follows is one T cell receptor (beta chain) and its context. This record belongs to a study of shared clonotypes between healthy human individuals. The naive CD8 population came from CD45RO-negative cells selected for CCR7, without terminally differentiated effector memory CD45RA+ cells. The length of the CDR3 is 15 residues. Germline CDR1 is SGHAT and CDR2 is FQDESV (reference sequence). Trimming pared 1 base from V and 2 bases from J, leaving 11 bases between. TCRdb's table, derived via immunoSEQ multiplex PCR, lists solely in-frame clones and lacks some. The table lists millions of clones, about 94% of them singletons, with more than 0.95% in the top ten.

This clonotype originated in a man aged 18 to 29 in good health. Sequencing used naive CD8+ T cells sorted from blood. The V gene is TRBV11-1, the J gene TRBJ1-1; D not certain. The CDR3 DNA reads TGTGCCAGCAGCTTAGAGGGTGGAGCCAACACTGAAGCTTTCTTT. Amino acid sequence: CASSLEGGANTEAFF.